The sequence of this T cell receptor (beta chain) was determined in a study of blood T cell repertoires in COVID-19. This CDR3 is 18 amino acids long. Produced via immunoSEQ multiplex PCR; TCRdb's table is partial and in-frame only. The top ten hold approximately 1.3% of the sample, which has 130,000 to 150,000 clones, roughly 90% seen once. The specimen was PBMCs or T cells enriched from blood (not recorded which). This sequence originates from a woman in her thirties with acute COVID-19. The chain has TRBV21-1 and TRBJ2-1; no DNA check was done on the table's D call, TRBD2. TRBV21-1 is deemed a pseudogene. The CDR3 DNA is TGTGCCAGCAGCAAAAGTCCCTCTAGCGGGAGGGCCCCCAATGAGCAGTTCTTC. Translation gives CASSKSPSSGRAPNEQFF.